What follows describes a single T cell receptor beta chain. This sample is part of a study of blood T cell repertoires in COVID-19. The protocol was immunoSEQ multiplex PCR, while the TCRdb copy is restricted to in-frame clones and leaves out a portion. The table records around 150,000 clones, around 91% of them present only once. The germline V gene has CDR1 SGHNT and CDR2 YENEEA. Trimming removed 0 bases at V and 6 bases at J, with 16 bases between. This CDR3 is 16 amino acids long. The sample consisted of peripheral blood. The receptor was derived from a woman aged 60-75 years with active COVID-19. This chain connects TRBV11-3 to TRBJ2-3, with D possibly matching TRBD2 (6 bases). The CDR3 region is CASSLESGVAPDTQYF. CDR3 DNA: TGTGCCAGCAGCTTAGAATCGGGGGTCGCCCCGGATACGCAGTATTTT.